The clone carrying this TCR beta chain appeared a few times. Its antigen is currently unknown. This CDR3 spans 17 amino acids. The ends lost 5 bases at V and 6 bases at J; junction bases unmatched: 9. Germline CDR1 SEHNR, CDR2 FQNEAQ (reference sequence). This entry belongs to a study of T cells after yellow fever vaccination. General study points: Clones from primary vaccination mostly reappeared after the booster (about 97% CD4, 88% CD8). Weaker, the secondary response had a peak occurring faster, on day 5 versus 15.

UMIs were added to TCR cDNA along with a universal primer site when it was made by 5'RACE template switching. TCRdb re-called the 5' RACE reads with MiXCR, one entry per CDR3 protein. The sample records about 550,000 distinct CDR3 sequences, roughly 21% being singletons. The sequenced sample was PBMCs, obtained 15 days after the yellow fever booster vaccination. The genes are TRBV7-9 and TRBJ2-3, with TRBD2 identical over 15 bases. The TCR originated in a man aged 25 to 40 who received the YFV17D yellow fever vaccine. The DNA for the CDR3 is TGTGCCAGCAGCAAAAATGGACTAGCGGGAGGGATGGATACGCAGTATTTT. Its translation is CASSKNGLAGGMDTQYF.